Listed below are T cell receptor beta chains from one sample, sequenced in a study of blood T cell repertoires in COVID-19. The method was immunoSEQ multiplex PCR; TCRdb's version includes in-frame clones alone and lacks a portion of them. The sample carries around 290,000 clones, just over 90% recorded once. The sequenced sample consisted of peripheral blood. The receptor source for this set is a woman in her 30s with COVID-19, enrolled during active disease. Both conserved end residues are part of each CDR3. A D gene is named only where the DNA matches it firmly. The size field is filled for only some rows; it gives once, few, many or a size class.

clone_size d_call j_call v_call cdr3_nt cdr3_aa
. . TRBJ2-1 TRBV29-1 TGCAGCGTTGCCAGCTCGGGCAATGAGCAGTTCTTC CSVASSGNEQFF
. . TRBJ1-4 TRBV7-9 TGTGCCAGCAGCTTAGAAGGGAGGATTTGGAAACTGTTTTTT CASSLEGRIWKLFF
few . TRBJ1-5 TRBV25-1 TGTGCCAGCAGTGCCTACGGGGATCAGCCCCAGCATTTT CASSAYGDQPQHF
. . TRBJ2-7 TRBV5-6 TGTGCCAGCAGCTTGCGAGGTCTTAGCTCCTACGAGCAGTACTTC CASSLRGLSSYEQYF
. . TRBJ1-3 TRBV27 TGTGCCAGCAGTCCCGGCGGGGGCAACACCATATATTTT CASSPGGGNTIYF
few . TRBJ1-4 TRBV7-9 TGTGCCAGCAGCTTACTTACGGGAGAAAAACTGTTTTTT CASSLLTGEKLFF
. . TRBJ1-1 TRBV11-3 TGTGCCAGCGGCCGGGGAAGCGGCACTGAAGCTTTCTTT CASGRGSGTEAFF
. TRBD1 TRBJ2-7 TRBV10-3 TGTGCCATCCAACAGGGGACCCACGAGCAGTACTTC CAIQQGTHEQYF
. TRBD1 TRBJ2-5 TRBV27 TGTGCCAGCAGTCCCACGGGACAGGAAGAGACCCAGTACTTC CASSPTGQEETQYF
. . TRBJ2-2 TRBV5-1 TGCGCCAGCAGCCTAACAACAGCCTACCCGAACACCGGGGAGCTGTTTTTT CASSLTTAYPNTGELFF
. . TRBJ1-5 TRBV4-2 TGTGCCAGCAGCCAAGAAGAGACAGGCGGGTGGGATCAGCCCCAGCATTTT CASSQEETGGWDQPQHF
. TRBD1 TRBJ2-7 TRBV30 TGTGCCTGGAGGAACCCGGGACAGGCGACCTACGAGCAGTACTTC CAWRNPGQATYEQYF
. . TRBJ2-2 TRBV29-1 TGCAGCGTTGAAGGTACGAGTCTGAACACCGGGGAGCTGTTTTTT CSVEGTSLNTGELFF
. TRBD2 TRBJ2-2 TRBV28 TGTGCCAGCAGTTTAGGGACTAGCGACACCGGGGAGCTGTTTTTT CASSLGTSDTGELFF
. TRBD2 TRBJ2-2 TRBV29-1 TGCAGCGTTGAAGATTTCAGGACTGGACTAGCAGACGGGGAGCTGTTTTTT CSVEDFRTGLADGELFF
. TRBD2 TRBJ2-1 TRBV6-2/TRBV6-3 TGTGCCAGCAGCCCTACTAGCGTCAATGAGCAGTTCTTC CASSPTSVNEQFF